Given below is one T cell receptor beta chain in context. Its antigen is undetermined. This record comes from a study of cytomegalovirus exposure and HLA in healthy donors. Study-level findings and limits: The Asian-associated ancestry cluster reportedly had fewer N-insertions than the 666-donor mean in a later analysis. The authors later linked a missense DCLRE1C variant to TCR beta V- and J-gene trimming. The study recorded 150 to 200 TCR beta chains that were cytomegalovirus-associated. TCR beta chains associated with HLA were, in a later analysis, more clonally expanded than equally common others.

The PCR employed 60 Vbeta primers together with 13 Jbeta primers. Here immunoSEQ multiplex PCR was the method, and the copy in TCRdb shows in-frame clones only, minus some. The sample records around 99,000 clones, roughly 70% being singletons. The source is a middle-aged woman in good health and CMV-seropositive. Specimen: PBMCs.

The CDR3 is CASSPHRGRNTEAFF. The CDR3 nucleotides are TGTGCCAGCAGTCCCCACAGGGGCCGGAACACTGAAGCTTTCTTT. The genes are TRBV27 and TRBJ1-1; 7 nucleotides match TRBD1. In germline, CDR1 is MNHEY, CDR2 SMNVEV (reference sequence). The CDR3 totals 15 residues. Trimming at V came to 5 bases and at J to 1 base, leaving 7 bases not matched to a gene.